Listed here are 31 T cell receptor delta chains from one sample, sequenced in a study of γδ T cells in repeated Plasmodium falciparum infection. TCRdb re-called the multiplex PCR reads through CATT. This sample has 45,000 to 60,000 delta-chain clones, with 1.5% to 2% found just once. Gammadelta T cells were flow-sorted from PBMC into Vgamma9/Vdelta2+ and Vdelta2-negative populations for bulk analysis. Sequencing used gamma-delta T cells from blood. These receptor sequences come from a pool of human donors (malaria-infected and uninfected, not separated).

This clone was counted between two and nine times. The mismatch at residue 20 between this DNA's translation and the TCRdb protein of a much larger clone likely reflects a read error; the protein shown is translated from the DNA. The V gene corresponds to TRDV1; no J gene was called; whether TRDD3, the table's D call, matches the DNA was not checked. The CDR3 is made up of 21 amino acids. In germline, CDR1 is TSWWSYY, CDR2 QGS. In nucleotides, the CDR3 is TGTGCTCTTGGGGAACGGGCCCTCCCCTCTTACTGGGGGTCCTACACCGATAAACTCACCTTT. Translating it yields CALGERALPSYWGSYTDKLTF.

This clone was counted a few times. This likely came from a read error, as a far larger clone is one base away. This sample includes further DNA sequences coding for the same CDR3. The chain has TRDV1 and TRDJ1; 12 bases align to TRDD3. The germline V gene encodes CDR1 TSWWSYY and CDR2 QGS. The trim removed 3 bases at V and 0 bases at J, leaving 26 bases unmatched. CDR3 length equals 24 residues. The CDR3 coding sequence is TGTGCTCTTGGGGAGCTCCGCGAGGGGTTCTGGGGGATACGCTTACCCCACTACACCGATAAACTCATCTTT. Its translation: CALGELREGFWGIRLPHYTDKLIF.

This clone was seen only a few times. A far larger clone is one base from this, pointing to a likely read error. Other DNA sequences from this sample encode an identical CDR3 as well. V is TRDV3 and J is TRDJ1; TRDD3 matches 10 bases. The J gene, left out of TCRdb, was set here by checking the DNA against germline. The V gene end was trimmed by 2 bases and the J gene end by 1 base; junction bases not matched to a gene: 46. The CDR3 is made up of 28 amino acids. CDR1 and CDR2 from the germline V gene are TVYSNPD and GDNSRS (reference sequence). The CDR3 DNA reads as TGTGCCTTTCTGCGGCGATATTACTTGGACCCTCCTATAAGAGTGGGTTACTGGGGGATCAGATTCACCGATAAACTCATCTTT. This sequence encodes CAFLRRYYLDPPIRVGYWGIRFTDKLIF. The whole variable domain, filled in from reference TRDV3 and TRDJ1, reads CDKVTQSSPDQTVASGSEVVLLCTYDTVYSNPDLFWYRIRPDYSFQFVFYGDNSRSEGADFTQGRFSVKHILTQKAFHLVISPVRTEDSATYYCAFLRRYYLDPPIRVGYWGIRFTDKLIFGKGTRVTVEP.

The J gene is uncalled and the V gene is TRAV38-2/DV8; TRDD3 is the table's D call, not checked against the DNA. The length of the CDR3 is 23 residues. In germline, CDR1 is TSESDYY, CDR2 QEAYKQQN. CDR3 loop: CAYRSRRPQTARGGWGKTDKLIF. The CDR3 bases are TGTGCTTATAGGAGCCGCCGACCCCAAACCGCCCGGGGTGGATGGGGAAAGACCGATAAACTCATCTTC.

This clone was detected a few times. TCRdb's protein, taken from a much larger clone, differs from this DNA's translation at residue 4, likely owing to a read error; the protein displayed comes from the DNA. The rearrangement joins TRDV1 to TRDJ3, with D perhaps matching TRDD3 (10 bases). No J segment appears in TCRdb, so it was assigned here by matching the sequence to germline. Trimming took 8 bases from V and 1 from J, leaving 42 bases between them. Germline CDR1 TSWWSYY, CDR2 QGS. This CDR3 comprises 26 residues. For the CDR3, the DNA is TGTGCTCTTAGGGCGTCCTTCCTACCCGTGCCTTATTACTGGGGGATCTCTTCCTGGGACACCCGACAGATGTTTTTC. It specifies CALRASFLPVPYYWGISSWDTRQMFF.

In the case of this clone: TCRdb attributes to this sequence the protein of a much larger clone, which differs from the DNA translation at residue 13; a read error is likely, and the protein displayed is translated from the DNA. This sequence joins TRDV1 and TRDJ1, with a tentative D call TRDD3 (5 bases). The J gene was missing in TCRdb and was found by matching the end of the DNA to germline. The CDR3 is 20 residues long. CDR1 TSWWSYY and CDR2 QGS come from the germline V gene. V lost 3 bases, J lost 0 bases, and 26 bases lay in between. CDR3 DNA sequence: TGTGCTCTTGGGGACTTCGCGGGGACTCCAAGGCGAGGGTACACCGATAAACTCATCTTT. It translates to CALGDFAGTPRRGYTDKLIF.

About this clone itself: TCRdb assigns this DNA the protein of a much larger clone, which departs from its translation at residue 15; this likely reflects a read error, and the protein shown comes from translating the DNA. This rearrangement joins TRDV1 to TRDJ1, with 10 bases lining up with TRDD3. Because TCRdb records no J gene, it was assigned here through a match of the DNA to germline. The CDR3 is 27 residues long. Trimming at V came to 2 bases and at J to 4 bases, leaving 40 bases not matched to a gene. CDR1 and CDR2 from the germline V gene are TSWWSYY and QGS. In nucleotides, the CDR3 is TGTGCTCTTGGGGAAACGTCTAAACCACCACCCCTCCACCCATCCCGCATGGGGGGATACGCTGACGATAAACTCATCTTT. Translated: CALGETSKPPPLHPSRMGGYADDKLIF.

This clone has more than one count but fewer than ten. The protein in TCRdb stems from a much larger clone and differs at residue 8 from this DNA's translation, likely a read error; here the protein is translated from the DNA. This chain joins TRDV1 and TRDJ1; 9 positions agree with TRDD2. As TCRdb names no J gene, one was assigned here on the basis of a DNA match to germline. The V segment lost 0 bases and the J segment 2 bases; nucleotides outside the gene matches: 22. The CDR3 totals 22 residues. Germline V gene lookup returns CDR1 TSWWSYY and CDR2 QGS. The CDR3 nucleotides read TGTGCTCTTGGGGAACTGCATAACACCCGCCTTCCTACTTTCAGTTTTACCGATAAACTCATCTTT. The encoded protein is CALGELHNTRLPTFSFTDKLIF.

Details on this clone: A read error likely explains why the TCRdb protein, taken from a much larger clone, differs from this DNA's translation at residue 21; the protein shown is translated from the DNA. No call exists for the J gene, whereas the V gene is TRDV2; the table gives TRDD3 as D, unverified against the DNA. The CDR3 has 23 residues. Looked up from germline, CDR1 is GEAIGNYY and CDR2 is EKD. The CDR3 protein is CACDIPGLGDTPTSSWDTRQVFF. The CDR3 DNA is TGTGCCTGTGACATACCCGGATTGGGGGATACGCCAACTAGCTCCTGGGACACCCGACAGGTGTTTTTC.

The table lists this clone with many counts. The DNA of the CDR3 is TGTGCTCTTGGGGAAGGATTGTTTTCCTATCTGTTTCGGCAGATGGGCGGGTATGGACAACTCTTCTTT. Amino acid sequence: CALGEGLFSYLFRQMGGYGQLFF. The J gene is TRDJ2, the V gene TRDV1; a weak D match, TRDD2 (6 bases). Germline V gene lookup returns CDR1 TSWWSYY and CDR2 QGS. Between the trimmed V and J ends, which lost 2 bases and 10 bases, there was a span of 41 bases. This CDR3 has 23 amino acids.

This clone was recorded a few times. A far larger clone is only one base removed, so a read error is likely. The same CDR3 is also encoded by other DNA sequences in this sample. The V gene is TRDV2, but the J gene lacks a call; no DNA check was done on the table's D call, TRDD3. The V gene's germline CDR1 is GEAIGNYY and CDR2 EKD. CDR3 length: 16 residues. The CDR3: CACDPLLGDLKEVLIF. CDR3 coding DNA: TGTGCCTGTGACCCTCTACTGGGGGACCTGAAAGAAGTTCTCATCTTT.

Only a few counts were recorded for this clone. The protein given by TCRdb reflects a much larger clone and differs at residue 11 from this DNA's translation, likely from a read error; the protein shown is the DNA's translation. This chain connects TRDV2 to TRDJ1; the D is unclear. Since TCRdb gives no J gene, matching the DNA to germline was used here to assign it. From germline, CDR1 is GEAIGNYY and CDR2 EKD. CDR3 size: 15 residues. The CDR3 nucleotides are TGTGCCTGTGACACCCTAATACAAAGGACCGTTAAACTCATCTTT. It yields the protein CACDTLIQRTVKLIF.

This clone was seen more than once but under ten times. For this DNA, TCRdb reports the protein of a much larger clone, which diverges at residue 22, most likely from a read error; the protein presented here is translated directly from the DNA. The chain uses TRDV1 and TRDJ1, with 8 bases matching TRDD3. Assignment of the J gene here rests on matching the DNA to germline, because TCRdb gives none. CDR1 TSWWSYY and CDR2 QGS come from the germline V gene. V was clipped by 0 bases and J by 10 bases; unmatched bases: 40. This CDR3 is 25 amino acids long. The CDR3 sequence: CALGELDRDFRQYLYWGSGRKRLIF. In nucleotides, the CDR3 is TGTGCTCTTGGGGAACTAGACCGTGACTTCCGACAGTACCTGTACTGGGGGTCCGGACGAAAGAGACTCATCTTT.

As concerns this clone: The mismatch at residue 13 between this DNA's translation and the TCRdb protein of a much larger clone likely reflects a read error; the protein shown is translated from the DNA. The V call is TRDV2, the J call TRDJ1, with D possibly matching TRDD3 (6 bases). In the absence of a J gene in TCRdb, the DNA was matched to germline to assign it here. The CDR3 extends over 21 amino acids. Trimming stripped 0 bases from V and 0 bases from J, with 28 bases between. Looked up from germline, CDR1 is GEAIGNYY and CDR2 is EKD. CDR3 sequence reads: CACDTAFGGPEPPTYTDKLIF. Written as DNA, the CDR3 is TGTGCCTGTGACACCGCTTTTGGGGGGCCTGAACCCCCTACCTACACCGATAAACTCATCTTT.

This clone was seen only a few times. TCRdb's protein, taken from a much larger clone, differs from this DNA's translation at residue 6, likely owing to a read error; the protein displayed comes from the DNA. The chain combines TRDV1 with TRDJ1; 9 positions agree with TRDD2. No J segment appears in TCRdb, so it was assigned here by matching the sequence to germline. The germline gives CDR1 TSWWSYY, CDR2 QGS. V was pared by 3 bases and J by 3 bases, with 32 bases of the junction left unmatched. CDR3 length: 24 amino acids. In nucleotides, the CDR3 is TGTGCTCTTGGGGATGACGCCTTCCTACGAGCCATGCGGGGGACTTCCAACCGGCCCGATAAACTCATCTTT. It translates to CALGDDAFLRAMRGTSNRPDKLIF.

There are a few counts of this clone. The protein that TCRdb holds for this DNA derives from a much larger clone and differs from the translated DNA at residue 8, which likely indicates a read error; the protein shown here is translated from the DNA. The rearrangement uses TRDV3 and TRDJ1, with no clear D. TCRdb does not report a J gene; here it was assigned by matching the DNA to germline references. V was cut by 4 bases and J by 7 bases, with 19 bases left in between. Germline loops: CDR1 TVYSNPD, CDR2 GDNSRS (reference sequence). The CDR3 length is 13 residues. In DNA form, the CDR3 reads TGTGCCTGGAATGCAAGGATTTACGGTAAACTCATCTTT. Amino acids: CAWNARIYGKLIF.

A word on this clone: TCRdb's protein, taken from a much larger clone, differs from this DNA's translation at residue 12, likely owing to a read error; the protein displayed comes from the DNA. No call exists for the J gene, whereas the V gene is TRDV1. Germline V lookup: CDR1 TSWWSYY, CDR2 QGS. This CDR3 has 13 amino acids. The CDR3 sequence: CALGEPMSDKLTF. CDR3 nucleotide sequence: TGTGCTCTTGGGGAACCCATGTCTGATAAACTCACCTTT.

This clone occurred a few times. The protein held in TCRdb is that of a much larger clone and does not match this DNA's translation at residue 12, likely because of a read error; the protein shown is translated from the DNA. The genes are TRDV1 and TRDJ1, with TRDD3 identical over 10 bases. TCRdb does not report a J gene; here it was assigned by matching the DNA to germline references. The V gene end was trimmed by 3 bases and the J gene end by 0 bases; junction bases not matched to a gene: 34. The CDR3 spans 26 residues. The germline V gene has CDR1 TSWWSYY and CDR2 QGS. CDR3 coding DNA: TGTGCTCTTGGGGATCCCCCCATTTGGATTCCTACCCAATTGTACTGGGGGATCGAACACACCGATAAACTCATCTTT. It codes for CALGDPPIWIPTQLYWGIEHTDKLIF.

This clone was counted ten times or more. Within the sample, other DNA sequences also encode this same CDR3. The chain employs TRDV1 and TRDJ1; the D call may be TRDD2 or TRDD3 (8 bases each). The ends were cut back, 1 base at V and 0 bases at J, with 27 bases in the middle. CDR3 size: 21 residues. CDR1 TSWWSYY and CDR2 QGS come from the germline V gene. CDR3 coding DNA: TGTGCTCTTGGGGAACACTTCCTACGGAGAGGGGATACTTGGTACACCGATAAACTCATCTTT. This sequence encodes CALGEHFLRRGDTWYTDKLIF.

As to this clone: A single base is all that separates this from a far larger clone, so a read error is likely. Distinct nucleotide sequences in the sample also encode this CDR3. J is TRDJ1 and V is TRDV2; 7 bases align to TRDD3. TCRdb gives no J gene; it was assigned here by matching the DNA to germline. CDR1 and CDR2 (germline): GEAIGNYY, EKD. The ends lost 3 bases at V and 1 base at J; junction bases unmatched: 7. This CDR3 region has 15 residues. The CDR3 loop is CACDPLGDTTDKLIF. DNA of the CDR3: TGTGCCTGTGACCCTTTGGGGGACACCACCGATAAACTCATCTTT.

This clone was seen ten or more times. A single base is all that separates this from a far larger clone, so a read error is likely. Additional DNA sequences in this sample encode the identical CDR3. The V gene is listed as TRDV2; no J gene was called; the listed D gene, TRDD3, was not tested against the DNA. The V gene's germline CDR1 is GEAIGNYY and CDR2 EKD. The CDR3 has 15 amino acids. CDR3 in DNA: TGTGCCTGTGATTCTGTCGGGGGGATACGCGATAAGCTCATCTTT. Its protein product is CACDSVGGIRDKLIF.

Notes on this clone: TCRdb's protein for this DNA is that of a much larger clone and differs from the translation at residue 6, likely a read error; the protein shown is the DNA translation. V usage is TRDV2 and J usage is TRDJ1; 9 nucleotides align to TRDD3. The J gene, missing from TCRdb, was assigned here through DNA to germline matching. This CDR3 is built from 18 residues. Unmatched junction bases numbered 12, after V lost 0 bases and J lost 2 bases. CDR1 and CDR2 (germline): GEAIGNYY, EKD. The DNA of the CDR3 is TGTGCCTGTGACACCGAGGGAGTGCTGGGGGATGGGACCGATAAACTCATCTTT. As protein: CACDTEGVLGDGTDKLIF.

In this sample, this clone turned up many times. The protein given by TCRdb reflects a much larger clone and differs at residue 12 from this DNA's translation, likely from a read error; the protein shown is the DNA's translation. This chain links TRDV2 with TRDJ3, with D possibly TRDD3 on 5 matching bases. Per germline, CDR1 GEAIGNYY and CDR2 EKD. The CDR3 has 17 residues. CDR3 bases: TGTGCCTGTGACACCTTAGACGGCTCCTGGGACATCCGACAGATGTTTTTC. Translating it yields CACDTLDGSWDIRQMFF.

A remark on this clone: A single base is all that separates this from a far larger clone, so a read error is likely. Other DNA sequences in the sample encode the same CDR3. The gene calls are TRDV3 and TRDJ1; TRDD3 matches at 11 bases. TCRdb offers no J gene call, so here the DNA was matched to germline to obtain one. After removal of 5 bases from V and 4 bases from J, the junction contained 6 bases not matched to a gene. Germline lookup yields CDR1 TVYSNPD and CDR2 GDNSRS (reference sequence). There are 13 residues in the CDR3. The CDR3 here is CALSTGGYDKLIF. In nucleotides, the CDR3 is TGTGCCCTAAGTACTGGGGGATACGATAAACTCATCTTT.

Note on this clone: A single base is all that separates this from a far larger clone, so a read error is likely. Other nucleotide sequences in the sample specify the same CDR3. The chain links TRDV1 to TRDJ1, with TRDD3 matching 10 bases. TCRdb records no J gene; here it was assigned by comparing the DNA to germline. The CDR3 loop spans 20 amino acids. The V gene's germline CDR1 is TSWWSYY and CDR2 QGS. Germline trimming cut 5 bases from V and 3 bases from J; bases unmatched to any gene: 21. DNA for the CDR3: TGTGCTCTTGGGACCCTCTTTCCGCCCCAACTGGGGGATCGGGCCGATAAACTCATCTTT. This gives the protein CALGTLFPPQLGDRADKLIF.

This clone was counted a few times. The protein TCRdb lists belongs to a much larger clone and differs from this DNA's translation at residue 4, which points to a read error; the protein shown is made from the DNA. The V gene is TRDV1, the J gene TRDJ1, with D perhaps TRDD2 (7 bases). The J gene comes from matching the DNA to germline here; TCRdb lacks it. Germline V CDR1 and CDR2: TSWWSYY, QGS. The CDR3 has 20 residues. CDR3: CALEEPLAFLNTGTADKLIF. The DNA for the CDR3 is TGTGCTCTTGAGGAACCCTTGGCCTTCCTCAATACTGGGACGGCCGATAAACTCATCTTT.

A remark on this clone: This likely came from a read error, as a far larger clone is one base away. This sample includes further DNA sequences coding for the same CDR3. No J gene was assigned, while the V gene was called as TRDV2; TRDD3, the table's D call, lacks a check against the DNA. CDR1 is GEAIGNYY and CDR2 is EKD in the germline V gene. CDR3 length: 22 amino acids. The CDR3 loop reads CACDTVLTGGYAKKKHSDKLIF. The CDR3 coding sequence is TGTGCCTGTGACACCGTCTTAACTGGGGGATACGCTAAGAAAAAGCATAGCGATAAACTCATCTTC.

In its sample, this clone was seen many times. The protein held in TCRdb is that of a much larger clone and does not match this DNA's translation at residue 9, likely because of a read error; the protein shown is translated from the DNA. This chain's CDR3 is CAYRNKPACWGIRGAGKLIF. The CDR3 region has the DNA TGTGCTTATAGGAACAAACCTGCGTGCTGGGGGATACGGGGCGCCGGTAAACTCATCTTT. The chain links TRAV38-2/DV8 to TRDJ1; TRDD3 matches 12 bases. Germline values: CDR1 TSESDYY, CDR2 QEAYKQQN. V gave up 3 bases and J gave up 7 bases; unmatched junction bases: 22. The CDR3 sequence is 20 residues long.

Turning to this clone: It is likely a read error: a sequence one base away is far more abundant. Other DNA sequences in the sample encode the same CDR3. This chain's CDR3 is CALGERLPYFPRRNWGNSRYTDKLIF. CDR3 DNA: TGTGCCCTTGGGGAAAGATTGCCCTACTTCCCACGACGTAACTGGGGGAACTCAAGGTACACCGATAAACTCATCTTT. The chain has TRDV1 and TRDJ1; 9 bases are shared with TRDD3. TCRdb offers no J gene call, so here the DNA was matched to germline to obtain one. Germline V lookup: CDR1 TSWWSYY, CDR2 QGS. The CDR3 totals 26 residues.

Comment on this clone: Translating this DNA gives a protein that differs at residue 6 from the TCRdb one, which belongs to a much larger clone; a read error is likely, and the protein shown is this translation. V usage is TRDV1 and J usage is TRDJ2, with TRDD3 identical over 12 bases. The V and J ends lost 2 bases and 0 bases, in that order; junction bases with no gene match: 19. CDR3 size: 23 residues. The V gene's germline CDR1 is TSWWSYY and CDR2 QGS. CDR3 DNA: TGTGCTCTTGGGGAAACGGCGTACTGGGGGATACCTGTGTTGATAGCTTTGACAGCACAACTCTTCTTT. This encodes CALGETAYWGIPVLIALTAQLFF.

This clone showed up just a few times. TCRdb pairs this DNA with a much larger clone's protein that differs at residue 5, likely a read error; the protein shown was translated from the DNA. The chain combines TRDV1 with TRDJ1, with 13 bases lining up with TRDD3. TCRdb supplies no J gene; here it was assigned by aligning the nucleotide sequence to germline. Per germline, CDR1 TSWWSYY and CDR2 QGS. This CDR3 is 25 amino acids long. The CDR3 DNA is TGTGCTCTTGGGAAACTAGTTCCTAAGGGGCTTATACTGGGGGATACGCCCGTTTGCACCGATAAACTCATCTTT. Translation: CALGKLVPKGLILGDTPVCTDKLIF.